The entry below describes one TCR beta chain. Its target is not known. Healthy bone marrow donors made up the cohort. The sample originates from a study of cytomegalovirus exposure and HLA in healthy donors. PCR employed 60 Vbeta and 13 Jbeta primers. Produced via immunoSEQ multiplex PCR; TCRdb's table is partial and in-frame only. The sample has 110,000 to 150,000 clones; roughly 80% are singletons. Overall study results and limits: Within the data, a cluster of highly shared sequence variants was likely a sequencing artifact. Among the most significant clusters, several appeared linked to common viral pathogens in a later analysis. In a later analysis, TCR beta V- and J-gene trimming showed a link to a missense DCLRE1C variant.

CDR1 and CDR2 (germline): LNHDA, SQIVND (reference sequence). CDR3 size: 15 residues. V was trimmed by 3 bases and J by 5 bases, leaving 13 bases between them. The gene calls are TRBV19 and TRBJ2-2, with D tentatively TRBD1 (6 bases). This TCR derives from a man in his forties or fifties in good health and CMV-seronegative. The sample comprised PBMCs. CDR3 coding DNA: TGTGCCAGTAGTATTCTACAGGGTGGGACCGGGGAGCTGTTTTTT. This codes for CASSILQGGTGELFF.